This T cell receptor (beta chain) derives from a study of patients and donors after allogeneic stem cell transplantation. Each CDR3 protein gets one entry after TCRdb re-called the RT-PCR reads with MiXCR. The sample includes 150,000 to 200,000 distinct CDR3 sequences, roughly 40% of them seen just once. Germline lookup yields CDR1 SEHNR and CDR2 FQNEAQ (reference sequence). Trimming took 3 bases from V and 3 from J; bases not matched to a gene: 10. The CDR3 has 16 amino acids. The specimen sequenced was blood, either unsorted or a sorted T cell fraction (not recorded which). The TCR originated in a human donor who was either an allogeneic HSCT recipient or a stem cell or donor lymphocyte infusion donor (not recorded which). It is not recorded whose cells these are; they may come from a transplant donor. The chain combines TRBV7-9 with TRBJ1-2; the match to TRBD1 covers 7 bases. The CDR3, as DNA: TGTGCCAGCAGCTTTATGATGACAGGGAAGGACTATGGCTACACCTTC. Translated: CASSFMMTGKDYGYTF.